These 7 T cell receptor beta chains came from one sample sequenced in a study of graft-versus-host responses after intestinal transplantation (dated by TCRdb to about 2021). Library generation was performed with the immunoSEQ multiplex PCR assay. This immuneACCESS table, as held by TCRdb, lists in-frame sequences with V and J called but not all clones. Of the missing ones, under half trace to an unresolved V gene in checked studies; the others have no known cause. This sample holds 8,000 to 9,000 clones; under 35% were observed only once. Approximately 6% of the sample lies in the top ten. Explained via the paper, the time point label denotes: cells obtained before transplantation from donor or recipient. The sample was alloreactive CD4+ T cells from a mixed lymphocyte reaction culture, taken before intestinal transplant. What this sample's cell subset or site label stands for: CFSE-low proliferating T cells sorted from roughly 6-day pre-transplant mixed lymphocyte reaction (GvH or HvG direction). The receptor set was obtained from a human patient who received an intestinal transplant.

This chain uses TRBV28 with TRBJ2-4, with 9 bases that match TRBD1. The CDR3 is made up of 11 amino acids. The V segment lost 7 bases and the J segment 16 bases; nucleotides outside the gene matches: 8. CDR1 is MDHEN, CDR2 SYDVKM, per germline. The CDR3 DNA reads TGTGCCAGCACCGGGACAGGGTATTTTTACTTC. This sequence encodes CASTGTGYFYF.

This clone was found a few times. This chain joins TRBV9 and TRBJ1-4; 9 bases are a match to TRBD1. The CDR3 totals 17 residues. Germline V gene lookup returns CDR1 SGDLS and CDR2 YYNGEE. The V segment lost 4 bases and the J segment 2 bases; nucleotides outside the gene matches: 9. In DNA form, the CDR3 reads TGTGCCAGCAGCCTGGGACAGGGTTTAAGGACTAATGAAAAACTGTTTTTT. This gives the protein CASSLGQGLRTNEKLFF.

V usage is TRBV21-1 and J usage is TRBJ1-6. TRBV21-1 represents a pseudogene. The CDR3 contains 18 residues. The CDR3 DNA follows: TGTGCCAGCAGAAATTGGGTAGCTACACATACTCATAATTCACCCCTCCACTTT. Translated: CASRNWVATHTHNSPLHF.

V usage is TRBV2 and J usage is TRBJ2-2, with a tentative D call TRBD1 (7 bases). CDR1 SNHLY and CDR2 FYNNEI come from the germline V gene. The CDR3 is 14 residues long. Trimming took 6 bases from V and 6 from J, leaving 14 bases between them. As DNA, the CDR3 is TGTGCCAGCAGAGCCGTCAGGGGGGCCGGGGAGCTGTTTTTT. Amino acids: CASRAVRGAGELFF. Supplemented by reference TRBV2 and TRBJ2-2, the full variable domain reads EPEVTQTPSHQVTQMGQEVILRCVPISNHLYFYWYRQILGQKVEFLVSFYNNEISEKSEIFDDQFSVERPDGSNFTLKIRSTKLEDSAMYFCASRAVRGAGELFFGEGSRLTVL.

The chain uses TRBV30 and TRBJ1-1; D ambiguous. Trimming left V 0 bases short and J 4 bases short, with 12 bases between. The CDR3 is made up of 14 amino acids. Germline lookup yields CDR1 GTSNPN and CDR2 SVGIG (reference sequence). The CDR3 reads CAWSVPTLGTEAFF. The CDR3 DNA sequence: TGTGCCTGGAGTGTCCCGACTCTGGGCACTGAAGCTTTCTTT.

The chain joins TRBV29-1 to TRBJ2-7; 8 bases line up with TRBD1. Germline V lookup: CDR1 SQVTM, CDR2 ANQGSEA. Germline trimming cut 4 bases from V and 3 bases from J; bases unmatched to any gene: 8. This CDR3 is built from 14 residues. This CDR3 reads CSVAPRDRLYEQYF. The CDR3, as DNA: TGCAGCGTTGCCCCCCGGGACAGGCTCTACGAGCAGTACTTC.

The gene calls are TRBV28 and TRBJ1-2; 12 nucleotides agree with TRBD1. The germline V gene has CDR1 MDHEN and CDR2 SYDVKM. The CDR3 is made up of 15 amino acids. Losses at the gene ends were 7 bases for V and 6 bases for J; bases not matched to a gene: 9. The chain's CDR3 is CASNQPGQGANGYTF. CDR3 nucleotide sequence: TGTGCCAGCAACCAACCGGGACAGGGGGCTAATGGCTACACCTTC.